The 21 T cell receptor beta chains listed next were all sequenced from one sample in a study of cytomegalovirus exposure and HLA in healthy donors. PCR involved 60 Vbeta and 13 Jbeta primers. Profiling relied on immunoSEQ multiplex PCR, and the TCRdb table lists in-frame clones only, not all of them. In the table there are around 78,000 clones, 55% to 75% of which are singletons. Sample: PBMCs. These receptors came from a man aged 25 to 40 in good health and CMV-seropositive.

DNA for the CDR3: TGTGCCAGCAGTGGGTATACCAGGAACACTGAAGCTTTCTTT. As protein: CASSGYTRNTEAFF. J is TRBJ1-1 and V is TRBV2; D gene uncertain. This CDR3 contains 14 residues. V dropped 4 bases and J dropped 1 base, with 10 bases sitting between them. Looked up from germline, CDR1 is SNHLY and CDR2 is FYNNEI.

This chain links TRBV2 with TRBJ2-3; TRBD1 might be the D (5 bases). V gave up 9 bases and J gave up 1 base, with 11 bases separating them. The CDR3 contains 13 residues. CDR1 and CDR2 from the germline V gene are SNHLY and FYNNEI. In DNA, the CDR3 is TGTGCCAGAGGGGTCCCGGGCACAGATACGCAGTATTTT. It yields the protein CARGVPGTDTQYF.

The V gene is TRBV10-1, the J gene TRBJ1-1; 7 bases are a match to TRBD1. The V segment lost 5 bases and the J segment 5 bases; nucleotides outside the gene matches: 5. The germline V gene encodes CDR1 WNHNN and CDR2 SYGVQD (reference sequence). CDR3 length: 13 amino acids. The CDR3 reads CASSYRGETEAFF. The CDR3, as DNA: TGCGCCAGCAGTTACAGGGGAGAGACTGAAGCTTTCTTT.

The CDR3: CASSVGLAVGQETQYF. The CDR3 bases are TGTGCCAGCAGCGTAGGACTAGCCGTGGGACAAGAGACCCAGTACTTC. The V and J genes are TRBV7-9 and TRBJ2-5; 8 bases fit TRBD2. The CDR3 is 16 residues long. Germline V gene sequence: CDR1 SEHNR, CDR2 FQNEAQ (reference sequence). J lost 2 bases, V lost 5 bases, and 10 bases had no gene match.

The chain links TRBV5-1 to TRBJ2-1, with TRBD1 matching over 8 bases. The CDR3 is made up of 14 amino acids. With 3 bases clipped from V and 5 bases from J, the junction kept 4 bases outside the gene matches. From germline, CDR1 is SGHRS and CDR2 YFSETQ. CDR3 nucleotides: TGCGCCAGCAGCTGGGGGGACAGGAACAATGAGCAGTTCTTC. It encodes CASSWGDRNNEQFF.

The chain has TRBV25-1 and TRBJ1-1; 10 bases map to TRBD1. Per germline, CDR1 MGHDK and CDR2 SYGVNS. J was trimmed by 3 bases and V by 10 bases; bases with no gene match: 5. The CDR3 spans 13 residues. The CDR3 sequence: CATRQGADTEAFF. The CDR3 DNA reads TGTGCCACCAGACAGGGGGCCGACACTGAAGCTTTCTTT.

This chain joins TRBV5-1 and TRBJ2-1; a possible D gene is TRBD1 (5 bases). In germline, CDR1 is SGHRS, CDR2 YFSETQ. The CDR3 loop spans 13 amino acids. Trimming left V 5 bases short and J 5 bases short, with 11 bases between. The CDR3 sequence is CASRPDTHNEQFF. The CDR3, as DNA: TGCGCCAGCAGACCGGACACTCACAATGAGCAGTTCTTC.

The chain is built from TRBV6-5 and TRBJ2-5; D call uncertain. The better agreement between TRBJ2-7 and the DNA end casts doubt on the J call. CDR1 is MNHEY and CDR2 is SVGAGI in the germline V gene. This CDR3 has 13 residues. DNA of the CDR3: TGTGCCAGCAGTTACTCTCCCTTCTACGAGCAGTACTTC. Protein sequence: CASSYSPFYEQYF.

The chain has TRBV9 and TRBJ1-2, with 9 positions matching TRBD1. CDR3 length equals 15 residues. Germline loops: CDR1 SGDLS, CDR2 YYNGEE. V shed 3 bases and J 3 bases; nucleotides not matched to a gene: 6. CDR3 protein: CASSAGQGPHYGYTF. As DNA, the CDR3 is TGTGCCAGCAGCGCCGGACAGGGGCCCCACTATGGCTACACCTTC.

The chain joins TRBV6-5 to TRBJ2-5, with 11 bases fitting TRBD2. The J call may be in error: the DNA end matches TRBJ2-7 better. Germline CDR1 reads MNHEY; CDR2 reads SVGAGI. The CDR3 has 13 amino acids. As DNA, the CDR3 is TGTGCCAGCAGGACTAGCGGGATCCACGAGCAGTACTTC. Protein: CASRTSGIHEQYF.

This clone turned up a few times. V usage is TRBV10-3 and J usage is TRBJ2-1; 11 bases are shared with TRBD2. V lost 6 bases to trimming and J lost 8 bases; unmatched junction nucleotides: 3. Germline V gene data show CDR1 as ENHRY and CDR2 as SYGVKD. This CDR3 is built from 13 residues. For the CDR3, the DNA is TGTGCCATCAGGGGGACTAGCGGTGATGAGCAGTTCTTC. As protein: CAIRGTSGDEQFF.

CDR3: CASSKQGNSYEQYF. CDR3 nucleotide sequence: TGTGCCAGCAGCAAGCAGGGGAACTCCTACGAGCAGTACTTC. The chain carries TRBV7-9 and TRBJ2-7, with TRBD1 as a possible D gene (6 bases). Per germline, CDR1 SEHNR and CDR2 FQNEAQ (reference sequence). CDR3 length: 14 amino acids. V lost 5 bases and J lost 0, with 11 bases in between.

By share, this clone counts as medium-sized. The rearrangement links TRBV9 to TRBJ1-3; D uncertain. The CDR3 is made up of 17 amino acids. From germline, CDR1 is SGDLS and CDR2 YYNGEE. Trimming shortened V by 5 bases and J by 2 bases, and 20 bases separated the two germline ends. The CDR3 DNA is TGTGCCAGCAGTTACCCAAGTGGAGGGTCGGCTGGAAACACCATATATTTT. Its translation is CASSYPSGGSAGNTIYF.

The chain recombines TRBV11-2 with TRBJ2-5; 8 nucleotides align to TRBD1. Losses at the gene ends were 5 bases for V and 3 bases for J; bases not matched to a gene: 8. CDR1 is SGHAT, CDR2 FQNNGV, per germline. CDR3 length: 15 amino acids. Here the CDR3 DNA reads TGTGCCAGCAGCGCTCGCGAACAGGGGGAAGAGACCCAGTACTTC. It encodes CASSAREQGEETQYF.

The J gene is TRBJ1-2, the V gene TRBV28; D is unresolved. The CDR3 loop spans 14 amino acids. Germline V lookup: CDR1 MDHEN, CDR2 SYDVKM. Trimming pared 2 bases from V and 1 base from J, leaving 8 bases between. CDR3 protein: CASSLEPINYGYTF. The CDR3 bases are TGTGCCAGCAGTTTAGAGCCAATTAACTATGGCTACACCTTC.

CDR3: CASSLYSSGGTEQYF. The CDR3 DNA sequence: TGTGCCAGCAGCTTGTACAGTTCCGGGGGAACCGAGCAGTACTTC. This chain joins TRBV5-6 and TRBJ2-7, with D possibly TRBD2 on 6 matching bases. The V end was cut by 1 base, the J end by 6 bases, with 17 bases between. This CDR3 is built from 15 residues. The germline V gene encodes CDR1 SGHDT and CDR2 YYEEEE. The variable domain in full, with the rest retrieved from reference TRBV5-6 and TRBJ2-7, is DAGVTQSPTHLIKTRGQQVTLRCSPKSGHDTVSWYQQALGQGPQFIFQYYEEEERQRGNFPDRFSGHQFPNYSSELNVNALLLGDSALYLCASSLYSSGGTEQYFGPGTRLTVT.

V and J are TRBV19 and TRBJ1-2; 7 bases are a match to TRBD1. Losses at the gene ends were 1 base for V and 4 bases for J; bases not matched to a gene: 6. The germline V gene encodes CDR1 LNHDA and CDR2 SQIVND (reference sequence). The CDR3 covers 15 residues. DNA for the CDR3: TGTGCCAGTAGTATAGTGACCGGGACAGCCTATGGCTACACCTTC. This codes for CASSIVTGTAYGYTF.

The CDR3 bases are TGTGCCAGCCGGGGCACAGATACGCAGTATTTT. This gives the protein CASRGTDTQYF. The chain is built from TRBV7-9 and TRBJ2-3; the D is unclear. The V end lost 8 bases, the J end lost 1 base, and 4 bases lay between the germline ends. Germline loops: CDR1 SEHNR, CDR2 FQNEAQ (reference sequence). This CDR3 is 11 amino acids long.

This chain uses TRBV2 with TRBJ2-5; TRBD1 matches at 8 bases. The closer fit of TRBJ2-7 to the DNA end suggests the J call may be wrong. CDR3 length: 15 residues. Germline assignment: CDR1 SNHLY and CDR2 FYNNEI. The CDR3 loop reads CASSEYRGSSYEQYF. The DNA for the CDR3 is TGTGCCAGCAGTGAGTACAGGGGGTCCTCCTACGAGCAGTACTTC.

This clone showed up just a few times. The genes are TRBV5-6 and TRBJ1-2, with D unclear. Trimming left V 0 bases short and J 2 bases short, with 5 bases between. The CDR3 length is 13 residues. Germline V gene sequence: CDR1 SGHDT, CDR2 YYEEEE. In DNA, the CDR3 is TGTGCCAGCAGCTTGGGGGAGAACTATGGCTACACCTTC. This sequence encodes CASSLGENYGYTF.

The CDR3: CASKPSGSSEQFF. The CDR3 nucleotides read TGTGCCAGCAAGCCTAGCGGGAGTTCTGAGCAGTTCTTC. The V call is TRBV2, the J call TRBJ2-1; TRBD2 agrees at 10 bases. Germline trimming cut 7 bases from V and 9 bases from J; bases unmatched to any gene: 6. CDR1 is SNHLY and CDR2 is FYNNEI in the germline V gene. The CDR3 is 13 amino acids.